The 9 T cell receptor beta chains listed next were all sequenced from one sample in a study of blood T cell repertoires in COVID-19 (dated by TCRdb to 2018 to 2021). The receptor library was made with the immunoSEQ multiplex PCR assay. TCRdb limited this immuneACCESS table to in-frame rearrangements with V and J called. A share of clones is missing; checked studies link under half to unresolved V genes, and the rest is unexplained. This sample has roughly 500,000 clones in its table, and 88% of those were observed once. Approximately 1.8% of the sample comes from the top ten. Sequenced input: PBMCs or T cells enriched from blood (not recorded which). These receptors were collected from a woman in her 40s who had recovered from COVID-19.

V usage is TRBV6-5 and J usage is TRBJ1-3; D is unclear. This CDR3 region has 15 residues. Per germline, CDR1 MNHEY and CDR2 SVGAGI. The germline V and J ends were trimmed by 5 bases and 2 bases, with 13 bases remaining between them. The CDR3 nucleotides read TGTGCCAGCAGTACCTCGGGGTCGCCTGGAAACACCATATATTTT. This sequence encodes CASSTSGSPGNTIYF.

V gene TRBV11-1 combines with J gene TRBJ1-2, with 7 bases fitting TRBD1. The V gene's germline CDR1 is SGHAT and CDR2 FQDESV (reference sequence). This CDR3 has 14 residues. Trimming cost V 2 bases and J 6 bases; bases outside gene matches: 6. The CDR3 reads CASSLRQGRDGYTF. The CDR3 bases are TGTGCCAGCAGCTTAAGACAGGGACGTGATGGCTACACCTTC.

V is TRBV18 and J is TRBJ2-7, with 12 nucleotides matching TRBD2. J lost 6 bases, V lost 1 base, and 7 bases had no gene match. The CDR3 is made up of 16 amino acids. Germline values: CDR1 KGHSH, CDR2 LQKENI. CDR3 protein: CASSPLLAGGSSEQYF. CDR3 coding DNA: TGTGCCAGCTCACCACTACTAGCGGGAGGTTCCAGCGAGCAGTACTTC.

V is TRBV7-2 and J is TRBJ1-2; D not certain. Germline V lookup: CDR1 SGHTA, CDR2 FQGNSA. The V end lost 2 bases, the J end lost 6 bases, and 10 bases lay between the germline ends. CDR3 size: 13 residues. The DNA for the CDR3 is TGTGCCAGCAGCTTAACAGTGAGGGATGGCTACACCTTC. It is translated as CASSLTVRDGYTF.

The chain employs TRBV19 and TRBJ2-1; the D gene is possibly TRBD1 (6 bases). Germline V gene sequence: CDR1 LNHDA, CDR2 SQIVND (reference sequence). The length of the CDR3 is 19 residues. V was trimmed by 3 bases and J by 4 bases, leaving 25 bases between them. CDR3 DNA sequence: TGTGCCAGTAGTATCAGGGTAACCTTCCAGGACAGTTCGTACAATGAGCAGTTCTTC. It specifies CASSIRVTFQDSSYNEQFF.

The rearrangement links TRBV7-9 to TRBJ2-3; a weak D match, TRBD2 (6 bases). CDR3 length: 15 residues. Trimming took 5 bases from V and 4 from J, leaving 16 bases between them. The germline CDR1 and CDR2 sequences are SEHNR and FQNEAQ (reference sequence). This CDR3 reads CASSAPGGPADTQYF. The CDR3 DNA reads as TGTGCCAGCAGCGCTCCCGGAGGGCCGGCAGATACGCAGTATTTT.

The V and J genes are TRBV6-1 and TRBJ2-2; 11 bases are shared with TRBD1. Germline CDR1 and CDR2: MNHNS and SASEGT. Trimming cost V 2 bases and J 9 bases; bases outside gene matches: 5. CDR3 length: 15 residues. The CDR3: CASSEPGQGDRELFF. CDR3 in DNA: TGTGCCAGCAGTGAACCGGGACAGGGGGACCGGGAGCTGTTTTTT.

The CDR3 region has the DNA TGTGCCAGCAGTTTAGGGACAGCGACCCTCGGGTCACCCCTCCACTTT. Translating gives CASSLGTATLGSPLHF. The rearrangement links TRBV6-5 to TRBJ1-6, with 7 positions matching TRBD1. CDR1 and CDR2 from the germline V gene are MNHEY and SVGAGI. The CDR3 runs 16 residues. V shed 4 bases and J 10 bases; nucleotides not matched to a gene: 13.

In its sample, this clone was seen once. J is TRBJ2-1 and V is TRBV29-1, with TRBD2 matching over 7 bases. CDR1 and CDR2 (germline): SQVTM, ANQGSEA. The V segment lost 6 bases and the J segment 4 bases; nucleotides outside the gene matches: 12. There are 15 residues in the CDR3. This CDR3 reads CSVPQRDSPYNEQFF. CDR3 coding DNA: TGCAGCGTGCCCCAGCGGGACTCCCCGTACAATGAGCAGTTCTTC.